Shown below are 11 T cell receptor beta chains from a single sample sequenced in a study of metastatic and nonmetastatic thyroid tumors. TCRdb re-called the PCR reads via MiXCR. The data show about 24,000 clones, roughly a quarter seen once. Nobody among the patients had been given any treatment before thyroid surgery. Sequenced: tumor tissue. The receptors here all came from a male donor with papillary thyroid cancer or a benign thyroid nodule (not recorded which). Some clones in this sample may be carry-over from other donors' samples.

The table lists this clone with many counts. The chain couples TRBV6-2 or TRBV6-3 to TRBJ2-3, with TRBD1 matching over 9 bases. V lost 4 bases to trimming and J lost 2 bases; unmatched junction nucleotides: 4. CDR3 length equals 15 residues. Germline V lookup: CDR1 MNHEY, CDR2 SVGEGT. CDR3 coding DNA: TGTGCCAGCAGTTCCGGGACAGGGTCCACAGATACGCAGTATTTT. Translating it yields CASSSGTGSTDTQYF.

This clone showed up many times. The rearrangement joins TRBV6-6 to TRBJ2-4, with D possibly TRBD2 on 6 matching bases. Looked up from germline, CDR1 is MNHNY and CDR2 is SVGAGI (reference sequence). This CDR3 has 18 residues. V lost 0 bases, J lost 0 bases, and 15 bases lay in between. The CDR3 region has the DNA TGTGCCAGCAGTTACTCGGGCGGGATTTTAATAGCCAAAAACATTCAGTACTTC. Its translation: CASSYSGGILIAKNIQYF.

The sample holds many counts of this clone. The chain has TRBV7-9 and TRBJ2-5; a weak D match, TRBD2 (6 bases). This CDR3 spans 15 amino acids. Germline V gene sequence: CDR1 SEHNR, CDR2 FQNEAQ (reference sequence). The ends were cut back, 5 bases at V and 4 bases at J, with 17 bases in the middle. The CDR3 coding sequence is TGTGCCAGCAGCGCTAGGGACGGTAGCGGAGAGACCCAGTACTTC. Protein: CASSARDGSGETQYF.

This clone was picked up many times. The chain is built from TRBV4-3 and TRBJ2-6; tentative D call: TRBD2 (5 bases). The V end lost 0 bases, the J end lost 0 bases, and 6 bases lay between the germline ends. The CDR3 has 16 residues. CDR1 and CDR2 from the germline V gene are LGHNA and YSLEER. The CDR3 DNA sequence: TGCGCCAGCAGCCAAGAGGGAGCCTCTGGGGCCAACGTCCTGACTTTC. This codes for CASSQEGASGANVLTF.

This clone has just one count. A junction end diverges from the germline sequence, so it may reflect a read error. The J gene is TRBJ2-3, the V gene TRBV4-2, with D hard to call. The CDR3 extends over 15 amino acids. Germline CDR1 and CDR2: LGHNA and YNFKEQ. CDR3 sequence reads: CASRQETPRGYTQYF. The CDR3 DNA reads TGTGCCAGCAGACAAGAGACGCCCCGTGGGTATACGCAGTATTTT.

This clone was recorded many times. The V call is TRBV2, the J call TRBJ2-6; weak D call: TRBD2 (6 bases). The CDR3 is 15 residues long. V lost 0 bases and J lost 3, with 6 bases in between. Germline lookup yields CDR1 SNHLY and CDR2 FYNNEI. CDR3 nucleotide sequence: TGTGCCAGCAGTGAAGCCGGGGGTGGGGCCAACGTCCTGACTTTC. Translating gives CASSEAGGGANVLTF.

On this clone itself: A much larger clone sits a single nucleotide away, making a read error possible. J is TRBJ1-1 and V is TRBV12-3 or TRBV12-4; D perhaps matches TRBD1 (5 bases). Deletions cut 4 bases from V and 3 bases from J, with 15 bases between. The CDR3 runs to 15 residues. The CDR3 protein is CASSWAGRGDTEAFF. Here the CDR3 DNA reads TGTGCCAGCAGTTGGGCCGGCCGGGGCGACACTGAAGCTTTCTTT.

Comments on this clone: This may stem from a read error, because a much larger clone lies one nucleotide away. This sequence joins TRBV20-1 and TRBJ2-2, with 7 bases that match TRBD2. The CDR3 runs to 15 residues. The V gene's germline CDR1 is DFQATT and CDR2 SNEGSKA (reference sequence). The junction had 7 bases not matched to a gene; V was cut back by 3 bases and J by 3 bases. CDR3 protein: CSASGLAGYTGELFF. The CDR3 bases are TGCAGTGCTAGTGGGTTAGCGGGCTACACCGGGGAGCTGTTTTTT.

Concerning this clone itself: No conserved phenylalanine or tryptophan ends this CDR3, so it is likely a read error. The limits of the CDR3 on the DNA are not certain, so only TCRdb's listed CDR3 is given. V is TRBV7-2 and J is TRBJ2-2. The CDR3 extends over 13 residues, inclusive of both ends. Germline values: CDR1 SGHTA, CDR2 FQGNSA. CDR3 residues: CASSLGVAGELFL.

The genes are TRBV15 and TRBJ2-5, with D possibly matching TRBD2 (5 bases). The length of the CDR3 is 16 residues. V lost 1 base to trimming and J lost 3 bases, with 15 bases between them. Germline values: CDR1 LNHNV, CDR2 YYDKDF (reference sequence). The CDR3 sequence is CATSRGGNDGKETQYF. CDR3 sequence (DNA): TGTGCCACCAGCAGAGGTGGGAATGACGGGAAAGAGACCCAGTACTTC. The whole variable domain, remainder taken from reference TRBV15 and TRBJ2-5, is DAMVIQNPRYQVTQFGKPVTLSCSQTLNHNVMYWYQQKSSQAPKLLFHYYDKDFNNEADTPDNFQSRRPNTSFCFLDIRSPGLGDTAMYLCATSRGGNDGKETQYFGPGTRLLVL.

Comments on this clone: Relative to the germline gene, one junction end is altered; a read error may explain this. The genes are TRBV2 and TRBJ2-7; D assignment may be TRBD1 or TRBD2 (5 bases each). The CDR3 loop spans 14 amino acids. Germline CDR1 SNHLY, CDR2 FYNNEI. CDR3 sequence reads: CASSPRLGTYVQYF. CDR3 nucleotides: TGTGCCAGTTCCCCTCGGCTGGGGACCTACGTGCAGTACTTC. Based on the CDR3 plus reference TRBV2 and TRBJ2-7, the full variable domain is EPEVTQTPSHQVTQMGQEVILRCVPISNHLYFYWYRQILGQKVEFLVSFYNNEISEKSEIFDDQFSVERPDGSNFTLKIRSTKLEDSAMYFCASSPRLGTYVQYFGPGTRLTVT.